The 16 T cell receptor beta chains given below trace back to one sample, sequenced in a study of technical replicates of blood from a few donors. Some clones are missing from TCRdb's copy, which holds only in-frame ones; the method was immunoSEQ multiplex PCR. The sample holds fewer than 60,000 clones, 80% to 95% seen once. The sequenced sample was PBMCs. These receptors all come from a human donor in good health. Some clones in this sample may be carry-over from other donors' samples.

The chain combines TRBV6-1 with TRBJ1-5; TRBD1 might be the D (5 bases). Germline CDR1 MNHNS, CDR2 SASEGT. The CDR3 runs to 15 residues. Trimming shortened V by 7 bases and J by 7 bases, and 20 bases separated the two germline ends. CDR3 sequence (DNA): TGTGCCAGCACCTATCGGGGGATTTCCAGCCAGCCCCAGCATTTT. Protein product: CASTYRGISSQPQHF.

The CDR3 is CASSTNTGGREAFF. In DNA form, the CDR3 reads TGTGCCAGCAGTACCAATACAGGGGGGAGAGAAGCTTTCTTT. V usage is TRBV25-1 and J usage is TRBJ1-1; TRBD1 agrees at 8 bases. The CDR3 is 14 residues long. Germline V gene sequence: CDR1 MGHDK, CDR2 SYGVNS. The trim removed 5 bases at V and 8 bases at J, leaving 10 bases unmatched.

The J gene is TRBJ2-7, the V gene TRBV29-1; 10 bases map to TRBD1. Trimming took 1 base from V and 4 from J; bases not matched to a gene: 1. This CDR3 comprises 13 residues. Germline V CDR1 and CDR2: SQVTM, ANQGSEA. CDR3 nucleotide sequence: TGCAGCGTTGAAGGGACAGGGGGATACGAGCAGTACTTC. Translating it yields CSVEGTGGYEQYF.

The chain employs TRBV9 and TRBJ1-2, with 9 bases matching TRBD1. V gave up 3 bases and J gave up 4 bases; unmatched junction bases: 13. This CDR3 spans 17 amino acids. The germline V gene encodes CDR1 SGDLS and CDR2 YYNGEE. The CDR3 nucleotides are TGTGCCAGCAGCGATATTACGGGACAGGGAGCCTCCTATGGCTACACCTTC. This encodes CASSDITGQGASYGYTF.

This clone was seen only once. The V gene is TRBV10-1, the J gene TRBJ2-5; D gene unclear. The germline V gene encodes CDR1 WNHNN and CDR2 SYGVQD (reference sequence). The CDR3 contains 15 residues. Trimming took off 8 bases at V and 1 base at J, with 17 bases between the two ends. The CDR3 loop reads CASGRVRPLQETQYF. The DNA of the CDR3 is TGCGCCAGCGGCCGGGTTCGCCCCCTCCAAGAGACCCAGTACTTC.

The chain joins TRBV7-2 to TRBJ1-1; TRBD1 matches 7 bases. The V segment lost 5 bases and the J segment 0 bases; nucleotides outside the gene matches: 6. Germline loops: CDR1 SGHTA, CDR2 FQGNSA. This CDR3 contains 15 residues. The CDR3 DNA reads TGTGCCAGCAGCCCAGGGGACAGACTGAACACTGAAGCTTTCTTT. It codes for CASSPGDRLNTEAFF.

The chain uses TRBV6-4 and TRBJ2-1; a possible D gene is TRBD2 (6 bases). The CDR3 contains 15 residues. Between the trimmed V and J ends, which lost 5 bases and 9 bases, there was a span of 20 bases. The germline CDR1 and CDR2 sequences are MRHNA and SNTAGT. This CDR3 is CASSSDAGGQGEQFF. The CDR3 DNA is TGTGCCAGCAGTAGCGACGCCGGAGGGCAGGGTGAGCAGTTCTTC.

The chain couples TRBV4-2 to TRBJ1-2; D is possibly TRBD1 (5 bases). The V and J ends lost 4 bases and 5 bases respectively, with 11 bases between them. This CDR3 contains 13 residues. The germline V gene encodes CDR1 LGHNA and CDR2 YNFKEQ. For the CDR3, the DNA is TGTGCCAGCAGCCCAAACCAGGGATATGGCTACACCTTC. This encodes CASSPNQGYGYTF.

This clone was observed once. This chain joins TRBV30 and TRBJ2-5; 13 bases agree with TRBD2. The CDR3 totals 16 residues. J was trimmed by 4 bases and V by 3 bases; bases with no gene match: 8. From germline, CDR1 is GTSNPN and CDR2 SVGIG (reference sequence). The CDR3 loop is CAWSHPGLAGAETQYF. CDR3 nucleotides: TGTGCCTGGAGCCACCCCGGACTAGCGGGAGCAGAGACCCAGTACTTC.

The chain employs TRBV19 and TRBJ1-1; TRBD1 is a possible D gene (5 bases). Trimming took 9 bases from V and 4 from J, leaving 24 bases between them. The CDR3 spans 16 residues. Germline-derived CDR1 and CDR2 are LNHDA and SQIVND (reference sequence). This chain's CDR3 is CASRNRAGGSSTEAFF. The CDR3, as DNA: TGTGCCAGCCGAAATAGGGCGGGGGGTTCGAGCACTGAAGCTTTCTTT.

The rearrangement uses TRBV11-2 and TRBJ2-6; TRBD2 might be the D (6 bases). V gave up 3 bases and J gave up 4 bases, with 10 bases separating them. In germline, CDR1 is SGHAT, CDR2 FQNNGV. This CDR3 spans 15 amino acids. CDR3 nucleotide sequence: TGTGCCAGCAGCTTTGCGGGACCCGGGGCCAACGTCCTGACTTTC. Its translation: CASSFAGPGANVLTF.

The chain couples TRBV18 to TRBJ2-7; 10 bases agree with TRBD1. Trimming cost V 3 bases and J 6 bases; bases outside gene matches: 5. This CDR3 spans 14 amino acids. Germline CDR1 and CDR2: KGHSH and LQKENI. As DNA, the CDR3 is TGTGCCAGCTCACCCGGGACAGGGGCGGCCGAGCAGTACTTC. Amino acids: CASSPGTGAAEQYF.

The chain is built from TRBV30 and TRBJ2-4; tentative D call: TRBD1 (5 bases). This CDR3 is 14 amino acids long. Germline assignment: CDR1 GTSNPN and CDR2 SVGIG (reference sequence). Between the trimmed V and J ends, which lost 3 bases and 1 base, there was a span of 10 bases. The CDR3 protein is CAWSIKGAKNIQYF. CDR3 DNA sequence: TGTGCCTGGAGCATAAAGGGGGCCAAAAACATTCAGTACTTC.

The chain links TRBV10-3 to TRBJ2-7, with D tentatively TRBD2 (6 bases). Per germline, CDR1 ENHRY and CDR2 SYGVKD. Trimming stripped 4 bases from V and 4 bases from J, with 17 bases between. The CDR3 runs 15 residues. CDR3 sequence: CAISGQLLGTYEQYF. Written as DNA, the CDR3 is TGTGCCATCAGTGGACAGCTATTAGGGACTTACGAGCAGTACTTC.

CDR3 sequence (DNA): TGCGCCAGCAGCCAAGAATGGCTAGCGGGAGGGCTAGCCAAAAACATTCAGTACTTC. Translated, it gives CASSQEWLAGGLAKNIQYF. The chain carries TRBV4-3 and TRBJ2-4; 12 nucleotides align to TRBD2. Germline assignment: CDR1 LGHNA and CDR2 YSLEER. There are 19 residues in the CDR3. V lost 0 bases, J lost 0 bases, and 6 bases stayed unmatched.

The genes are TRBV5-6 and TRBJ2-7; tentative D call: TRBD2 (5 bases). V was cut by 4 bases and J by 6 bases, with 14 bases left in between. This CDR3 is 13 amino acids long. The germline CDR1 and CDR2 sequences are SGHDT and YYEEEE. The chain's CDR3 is CASSQEASFEQYF. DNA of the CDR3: TGTGCCAGCAGCCAGGAGGCCAGCTTCGAGCAGTACTTC.